These 6 T cell receptor beta chains were sequenced from one sample in a study of blood T cells in healthy people across ages. Sample-barcoded 5' priming and a J-beta primer mix drove a second PCR of roughly 6 to 12 cycles. TCRdb recomputed calls from the 5' RACE reads with MiXCR, one row per CDR3 protein. The sample has about 930,000 distinct CDR3 sequences, 25% to 30% seen once; the top ten hold roughly 10%. These data also featured in a second study, about T cells of mothers and their children.

What was sequenced was blood. The receptors come from a woman aged 40 to 49 in good health.

V usage is TRBV5-1 and J usage is TRBJ2-7; TRBD1 aligns across 7 bases. This CDR3 comprises 13 residues. The V and J ends lost 4 bases and 6 bases, in that order; junction bases with no gene match: 7. Germline V gene sequence: CDR1 SGHRS, CDR2 YFSETQ. CDR3 protein: CASSRQGTCEQYF. The CDR3 nucleotides are TGCGCCAGCAGCCGACAGGGAACCTGCGAGCAGTACTTC.

The chain employs TRBV5-7 and TRBJ1-1; 7 bases map to TRBD1. TRBV5-7 carries the ORF label, with uncertain function. CDR3 length: 16 residues. V gave up 3 bases and J gave up 4 bases; unmatched junction bases: 12. CDR3 sequence reads: CASSYRGDHIVTEAFF. The DNA for the CDR3 is TGTGCCAGCAGCTACAGGGGAGACCACATTGTCACTGAAGCTTTCTTT.

This clonotype was counted a few times. This chain's CDR3 is CASSPGQGLDEQFF. The DNA of the CDR3 is TGCGCCAGCAGCCCGGGACAGGGGTTGGATGAGCAGTTCTTC. This sequence joins TRBV5-1 and TRBJ2-1; 10 positions match TRBD1. The V segment lost 4 bases and the J segment 8 bases; nucleotides outside the gene matches: 6. This CDR3 comprises 14 residues. The germline CDR1 and CDR2 sequences are SGHRS and YFSETQ.

This clonotype was observed a handful of times. V is TRBV4-1 and J is TRBJ1-1; D uncertain. V lost 1 base and J lost 6, with 12 bases in between. Germline-derived CDR1 and CDR2 are MGHRA and YSYEKL. The CDR3 has 14 amino acids. The CDR3 reads CASSQAVEISEAFF. CDR3 nucleotides: TGCGCCAGCAGCCAAGCGGTTGAAATCTCTGAAGCTTTCTTT.

This clonotype was seen a handful of times. J is TRBJ2-7 and V is TRBV28; D possibly matches TRBD1 or TRBD2 (5 bases each). Germline V gene lookup returns CDR1 MDHEN and CDR2 SYDVKM. The germline V and J ends were trimmed by 7 bases and 6 bases, with 22 bases remaining between them. This CDR3 region has 15 residues. The CDR3 loop is CASTVVGTARCEQYF. In DNA form, the CDR3 reads TGTGCCAGCACCGTCGTAGGGACCGCAAGATGCGAGCAGTACTTC.

This clonotype was seen a handful of times. The chain's CDR3 is CASSLSAAITSEAFF. CDR3 DNA: TGCGCCAGCAGCCTTAGCGCGGCCATCACCTCTGAAGCTTTCTTT. The gene calls are TRBV4-1 and TRBJ1-1; no definite D call. Deletions cut 4 bases from V and 6 bases from J, with 18 bases between. This CDR3 contains 15 residues. Germline CDR1 is MGHRA and CDR2 is YSYEKL.